This T cell receptor beta chain was retrieved from a study of T-cell memory formation after mild COVID-19. The germline V gene has CDR1 MNHEY and CDR2 SMNVEV (reference sequence). The CDR3 is 13 residues long. Trimming shortened V by 0 bases and J by 3 bases, and 6 bases separated the two germline ends. Broader study findings: That cross-reactive memory joined was suggested by some responding clones appearing in pre-infection memory.

One entry per CDR3 protein results from TCRdb running MiXCR on the 5' RACE reads. The sample yields approximately 500,000 distinct CDR3 sequences, roughly 25% seen once. The sample holds a few counts of this clonotype. Its target is unknown. V usage is TRBV27 and J usage is TRBJ2-7; D uncertain. The clonotype comes from an adult woman who had mild COVID-19 (a few samples of this study predate the infection). Cell type and time point are not known. The sample comprised PBMCs or a T cell subset sorted from them (not recorded which). In DNA, the CDR3 is TGTGCCAGCAGTTTATCGTGGGGCTACGAGCAGTACTTC. It encodes CASSLSWGYEQYF.